Given below is one T cell receptor beta chain in context. Its target is unknown. Some clones are missing from TCRdb's copy, which holds only in-frame ones; the method was immunoSEQ multiplex PCR. Found here are tens of thousands of clones, around 93% of them singletons; the top ten hold under 5%. The entry originates in a study of a mutant IDH1 vaccine in newly diagnosed glioma. Sample time point: week 23, last vaccination. The content of each vaccine dose was 300 ug of mutant IDH1 20-mer peptide, and topical imiquimod accompanied it. Study-wide points: Variations in leading peripheral T cell clonotypes appeared to have no connection with pseudoprogression.

The CDR3 loop spans 15 amino acids. Germline V gene lookup returns CDR1 SGHTA and CDR2 FQGNSA. V was trimmed by 5 bases and J by 0 bases, leaving 11 bases between them. This chain connects TRBV7-2 to TRBJ1-3; D is perhaps TRBD1 (5 bases). The sequenced sample was PBMCs, obtained from a glioma patient whose treatment included an IDH1 peptide vaccine. This TCR was recovered from a man aged 50-60 years with glioma. This CDR3 reads CASSRDRSSGNTIYF. CDR3 nucleotides: TGTGCCAGCAGCCGGGACCGGAGCTCTGGAAACACCATATATTTT.